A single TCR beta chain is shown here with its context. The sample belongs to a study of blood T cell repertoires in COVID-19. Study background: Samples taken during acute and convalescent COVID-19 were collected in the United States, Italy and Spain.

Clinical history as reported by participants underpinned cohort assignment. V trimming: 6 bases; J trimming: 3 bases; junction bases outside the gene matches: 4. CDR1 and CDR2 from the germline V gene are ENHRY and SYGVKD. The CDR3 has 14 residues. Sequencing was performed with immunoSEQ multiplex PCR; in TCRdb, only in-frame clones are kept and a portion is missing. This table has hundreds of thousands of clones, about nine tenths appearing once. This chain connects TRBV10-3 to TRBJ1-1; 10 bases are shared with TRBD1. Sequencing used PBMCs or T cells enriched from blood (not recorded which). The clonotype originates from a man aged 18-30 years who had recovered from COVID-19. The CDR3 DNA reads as TGTGCCATCAGGAGACAGGGGGCGGACACTGAAGCTTTCTTT. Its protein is CAIRRQGADTEAFF.